The next 4 T cell receptor beta chains were all read from a single sample in a study of blood T cells in healthy people across ages. Primers used in a second PCR of about 7 to 12 cycles were a sample-barcoded 5' primer and a J-beta primer mix. TCRdb independently ran MiXCR on the 5' RACE reads; one entry per CDR3 protein. Among some 560,000 distinct CDR3 sequences, about 26% were seen once, and the ten largest hold about 3.9%. The sample was also reused in another study, on T cells of mothers and their children.

Sequencing input: blood. The origin of the receptors is a boy between 2 and 10 years old in good health.

This clonotype appeared a single time. The V call is TRBV20-1, the J call TRBJ2-5; 8 nucleotides line up with TRBD1. The CDR3 runs 13 residues. Trimming took 1 base from V and 5 from J; bases not matched to a gene: 3. The V gene's germline CDR1 is DFQATT and CDR2 SNEGSKA (reference sequence). The CDR3 reads CSARAGGIETQYF. The CDR3 region has the DNA TGCAGTGCTAGAGCAGGGGGCATCGAGACCCAGTACTTC.

The V gene is TRBV29-1, the J gene TRBJ1-2; D is possibly TRBD1 (6 bases). Germline lookup yields CDR1 SQVTM and CDR2 ANQGSEA. V lost 8 bases and J lost 4, with 14 bases in between. The CDR3 is 12 residues long. Written as DNA, the CDR3 is TGCAGCACATCAGACAGGTCCTATGGCTACACCTTC. It encodes CSTSDRSYGYTF. Filled out from reference TRBV29-1 and TRBJ1-2, the complete variable domain reads SAVISQKPSRDICQRGTSLTIQCQVDSQVTMMFWYRQQPGQSLTLIATANQGSEATYESGFVIDKFPISRPNLTFSTLTVSNMSPEDSSIYLCSTSDRSYGYTFGSGTRLTVV.

This clonotype was recorded a few times. This rearrangement joins TRBV6-5 to TRBJ2-5; D may be TRBD2 (5 bases). This CDR3 contains 21 residues. Germline-derived CDR1 and CDR2 are MNHEY and SVGAGI. The V and J ends lost 4 bases and 1 base respectively, with 31 bases between them. The CDR3 DNA is TGTGCCAGCAGTTCGACCCTTGTGAGGGTAAAGATGATAGCCGGCCAAGAGACCCAGTACTTC. This encodes CASSSTLVRVKMIAGQETQYF.

J is TRBJ2-3 and V is TRBV11-2; D possibly corresponds to TRBD1 (6 bases). V was trimmed by 1 base and J by 2 bases, leaving 13 bases between them. The CDR3 extends over 16 amino acids. The germline V gene encodes CDR1 SGHAT and CDR2 FQNNGV. As DNA, the CDR3 is TGTGCCAGCAGCTTAGTACAGGGTAACCCCACAGATACGCAGTATTTT. This encodes CASSLVQGNPTDTQYF.